This TCR beta chain was identified during a study of OX40 agonist ivuxolimab in advanced cancers. General study results and limits: Compared with CD4+, CD8+ T cells on average had more expanded clones.

Regarding this clone: Antigen specificity is unknown.

Method: immunoSEQ multiplex PCR; TCRdb's copy keeps in-frame clones and lacks some. Of some 82,000 clones listed, roughly 94% were seen once; the top ten hold more than 9.5%. At cycle 4 day 1, cycle 7 day 1, and baseline, blood was sampled. Between the trimmed V and J ends, which lost 5 bases and 9 bases, there was a span of 20 bases. This CDR3 has 15 amino acids. The germline V gene has CDR1 MDHEN and CDR2 SYDVKM. Sample: CD4+ or CD8+ T cells sorted from blood, taken in a trial of the OX40 agonist ivuxolimab. The rearrangement joins TRBV28 to TRBJ2-1, with D possibly being TRBD1 (5 bases). This receptor was obtained from an adult with an advanced solid tumor such as melanoma, head and neck, liver or kidney cancer. The CDR3 coding sequence is TGTGCCAGCAGTACCCGGAGAGACAGCGACGTTGAGCAGTTCTTC. It translates to CASSTRRDSDVEQFF.